Sequencing of this T cell receptor beta chain was carried out in a study of cytomegalovirus exposure and HLA in healthy donors (dated by TCRdb to the late 2010s). Regarding the study in general: An earlier analysis of roughly 630 of the donors reported approximately 290 Gb of sequence data and 100 million to 140 million unique TCR beta sequences from 150 million to 200 million T cells. The T cell repertoires of 550 to 850 subjects were profiled by immunosequencing and related to cytomegalovirus serostatus. To study patterns of TCR occurrence, a later analysis re-analyzed previously published TCR beta repertoires from 600 to 750 donors and added high-resolution HLA genotyping. Every repertoire in the discovery cohort had been generated on one and the same sequencing platform. Several DR-DQ haplotypes were handled as single units for association and clustering because linkage in the cohort was strong. To decide whether each TCR beta V gene segment behaved as functional or pseudogenic, an earlier analysis of some 540 of the donors relied on high-throughput TCR beta sequencing. Genome-wide SNP genotypes for about 55% of the roughly 670 donors were used in a later genetic analysis, which treated that subset as a discovery cohort. High-throughput TCR immunosequencing, statistical association of individual TCRs with disease status, and machine learning were combined to predict cytomegalovirus infection status. Typing coverage differed by locus: A, B, C, DRB1 and DQB1 were typed in about 620-640 donors, DQA1 in about 510, DPA1 in 606, and DPB1 in just under 480. Approximately 300 gigabases of sequencing data and roughly 81 million unique TCR sequences made up an early release that covered some 640 HLA-typed donors. Donor age, sex, ethnicity and CMV serostatus were collected together with the repertoire data. Along with the approximately 700-subject first cohort, a separate validation cohort of over a hundred different subjects was used. HLA typing covered class I and class II loci at four-digit resolution. The study aimed to test whether signatures of past pathogen exposure could be identified by cataloging public T cell receptors. The genetic ancestry cluster associated with self-reported Caucasian donors included approximately 85% of the roughly 390 genotyped donors. On average, 235,054 unique TCR beta nucleotide sequences were sequenced per donor among 398 genotyped donors of the cohort, with approximately 18% of those sequences being non-productive. Rather than using new phenotypic data, the later analysis identified candidate immune exposures from TCR beta sequences and from how often those sequences occurred across donors. General findings and caveats noted by the study authors: The authors suggested that the approach could potentially be generalized to other disease states and immunological phenotypes. In an earlier analysis of 587 of the donors, most TCR beta V segments appeared in productive rearrangements about 87% or about 30% of the time, broadly matching IMGT annotations. In vitro tests confirmed that a few of the cytomegalovirus-associated TCR beta chains recognize cytomegalovirus antigens. HLA typing was unavailable for some donors at each locus, so association tests used only the typed subset. Only TCR beta chains were sequenced in this cohort, and the absence of alpha or paired-chain data limited detectable features. Some IMGT-functional V segments, including TRBV6-2 and TRBV6-3, could not be distinguished by the 87-base-pair reads and were therefore excluded. Linkage disequilibrium might explain the correlated functional status among segregating V segments, but an unknown experimental factor could not be ruled out. In a later analysis, most CMV-associated TCR beta chains were found to appear HLA-restricted, with HLA associations seemingly driven largely by CMV exposure. Specific HLA alleles were associated with about 17,000 TCR beta sequences at a false discovery rate of 0.05 in a later analysis. While some public TCRs were present in many individuals, most TCR sequences turned up only very rarely across donors. Roughly uniform sequencing depth across donors was assumed in presence/absence analyses, although this assumption may not hold. A later genetic analysis reported fewer N-insertions in productive TCRs among donors in an Asian-associated ancestry cluster than the roughly 650-donor mean. The sequencing pipeline was judged likely to have produced a cluster of highly shared sequence variants as a technical artifact. Immune exposure information for the cohort was limited to CMV serostatus. Because counts were too low, some 16 rarely observed V segments, including chromosome 9 orphons, were excluded from the earlier analysis of under 650 of the donors. In both the original and validation cohorts, the classifier was reported to diagnose cytomegalovirus status with high specificity and sensitivity. In a later analysis, several top co-occurrence clusters were reported to appear linked to parvovirus B19, influenza, CMV and Epstein-Barr virus. In a later analysis, TCR association rates were found to vary across HLA loci, with the most associated TCRs seen for DRB1 alleles and the fewest for HLA-C alleles. A further reported finding was that TCR beta sequences accurately predicted the HLA-A and HLA-B alleles for most subjects in the first cohort. In the study, 150 to 200 TCR beta chains were listed as associated with cytomegalovirus. In a later analysis, HLA-associated TCR beta chains were found to be more clonally expanded and to have lower generation probabilities than equally common non-associated chains. V-gene and J-gene trimming of TCR beta chains was associated with a missense DCLRE1C variant in a later genetic analysis, and the association was replicated in an independent cohort. When HLA alleles, especially DR and DQ, strongly co-occurred, attributing TCR associations to individual alleles was difficult.

The CDR3 runs 16 amino acids, cysteine and phenylalanine included. CDR3 DNA is the only sequence kept; it has 48 bases, read in frame from the first base. V trim: 3 bases; J trim: 4 bases; unmatched bases: 7. Looking up the germline V gene yields CDR1 KGHSH and CDR2 LQKENI. This clone was counted a few times. Its binding antigen is unknown. The record has no base qualities; no much larger clone is one base away. The cohort consisted of 666 healthy bone marrow donors. At the time of sampling, all cohort members were nominally healthy, though unrecorded immune exposures were likely present. The donor was CMV seropositive and was included in the group of some 290 seropositive cohort members. A peripheral blood sample was provided by each donor, and peripheral blood mononuclear cells were used for TCR beta sequencing. Genomic DNA extraction from the blood cell samples was performed with the Qiagen DNeasy Blood Extraction Kit.

Receptor amplification or capture employed the immunoSEQ multiplex PCR assay. The multiplex PCR relied on a mix of 60 forward primers for TCR Vbeta segments and 13 reverse primers for TCR Jbeta segments. Amplification of the CDR3 region of rearranged TCR beta genes was performed with a multiplex PCR assay on genomic DNA. On the Illumina HiSeq System, the amplified TCR beta libraries were sequenced as 87-base-pair reads. Under the source paper's analysis protocol: In a later analysis, tens of millions of unique TCR beta chains were counted across the 650 to 700 repertoires, and approximately 11 million of these chains were shared by at least two donors. A nearest-neighbor algorithm error-corrected the raw reads and collapsed the reads into unique sequences, merging closely related sequences to remove PCR and sequencing errors. Alignment of CDR3 sequences to IMGT reference sequences was used to assign V, D and J gene segments. Each retained sequence needed at least a six-nucleotide match to both a V gene segment and a J gene segment. A rearrangement counted as productive if the CDR3 had no stop codons and remained in frame with V and J, and every other rearrangement counted as non-productive. Following IMGT convention, CDR3 was defined as the stretch from the second conserved V-encoded cysteine up to the conserved J-encoded phenylalanine. The earlier analysis of approximately 590 of the donors excluded any sequence lacking an unambiguous match to a single V gene segment. In an earlier analysis of more than 500 of the donors, a V segment was called functional when productive rearrangements were above 56.7%, and segregating when the standard deviation between donors exceeded 5%. To diagnose cytomegalovirus status from the catalog of TCR beta chain sequences, a statistical classification framework was built. In a later analysis, TCR nucleotide sequences were compared against IMGT/GENE-DB human TR gene sequences so that V and J genes could be assigned. In a later analysis, CDR3 sequences and most-parsimonious VDJ recombination scenarios were assigned using the TCRdist pipeline. In a later analysis, each TCR beta chain was defined by its CDR3 amino acid sequence together with its V-gene family, and reads lacking a unique V-gene family were excluded. As a way to deal with suspected cross-contamination and a sequencing artifact, a later analysis dropped 450 to 700 nucleotide sequences that were highly shared and had low generation probability. In a later analysis, a clonal expansion index for each public chain was calculated from normalized within-repertoire ranks of inferred template counts. In a later analysis, generation probabilities were computed with a VDJ recombination model fitted to out-of-frame rearrangements, and the resulting probabilities were checked against IGoR. In a later analysis, TCR-TCR, TCR-HLA and TCR-CMV co-occurrence was scored with hypergeometric tests, and a repertoire-size bias correction was applied to TCR pairs. In a later analysis, false discovery rates were estimated by permuting HLA or CMV assignments 20 times. In a later analysis, co-occurring TCRs were grouped with DBSCAN, and TCRdist sequence similarity was added when clustering was performed within HLA-allele-positive subsets. Repertoires with fewer than 30,000 or more than 120,000 public chains were left out of co-occurrence clustering, as were four to six repertoires with anomalous nucleotide sharing. TCRdb took this table from immuneACCESS and kept in-frame rearrangements with V and J called. Such tables lack part of the clones; where checked against another copy, unresolved V genes explain under half of the gap, and the rest is unexplained. V, J and clone size are taken as reported in that table, and D and trimming were inferred from the DNA itself. A total of about 90,000 clones appear in this sample, roughly 60% of them only once. The ten biggest clones cover around 5% of the sample.

The clonotype originates from a woman in her thirties in good health and CMV-seropositive. Here the chain combines TRBV18 and TRBJ2-2, and 8 junctional nucleotides match TRBD2. Sequencing was done on a sample of PBMCs. The nucleotide sequence reads TGTGCCAGCTCACCCTCGAGCGGGGGTTTCACCGGGGAGCTGTTTTTT. This encodes CASSPSSGGFTGELFF.